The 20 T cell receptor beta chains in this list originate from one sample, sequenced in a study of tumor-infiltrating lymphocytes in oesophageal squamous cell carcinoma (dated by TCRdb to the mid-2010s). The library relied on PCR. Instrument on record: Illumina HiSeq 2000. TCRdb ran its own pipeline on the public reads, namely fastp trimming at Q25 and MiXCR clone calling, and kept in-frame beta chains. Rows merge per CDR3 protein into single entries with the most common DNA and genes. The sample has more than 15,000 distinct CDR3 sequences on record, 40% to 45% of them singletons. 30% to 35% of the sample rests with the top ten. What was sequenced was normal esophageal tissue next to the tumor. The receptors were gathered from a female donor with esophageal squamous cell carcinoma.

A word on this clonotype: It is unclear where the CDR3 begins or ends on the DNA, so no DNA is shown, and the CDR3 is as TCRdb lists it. Here the CDR3 reads CASSLPLGLHLRF. J is TRBJ2-6 and V is TRBV27; TRBD1, as called in the table, went unchecked against the DNA. The CDR3 is 13 residues long, counting both termini. Germline assignment: CDR1 MNHEY and CDR2 SMNVEV (reference sequence).

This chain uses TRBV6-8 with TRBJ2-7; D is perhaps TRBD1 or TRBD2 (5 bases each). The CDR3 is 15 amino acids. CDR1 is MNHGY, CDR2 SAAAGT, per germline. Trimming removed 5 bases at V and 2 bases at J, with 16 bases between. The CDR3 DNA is TGTGCCAGCAGTAAGACCGGGACGGCGACCTACGAGCAGTACTTC. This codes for CASSKTGTATYEQYF.

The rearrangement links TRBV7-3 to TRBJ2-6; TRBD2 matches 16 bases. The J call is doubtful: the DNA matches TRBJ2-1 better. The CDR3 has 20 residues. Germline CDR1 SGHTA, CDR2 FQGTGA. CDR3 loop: CASSRRGGLAGGKWTHEQFF. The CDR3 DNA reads TGTGCCAGCAGTAGAAGGGGGGGACTAGCGGGGGGGAAATGGACGCATGAGCAGTTCTTC.

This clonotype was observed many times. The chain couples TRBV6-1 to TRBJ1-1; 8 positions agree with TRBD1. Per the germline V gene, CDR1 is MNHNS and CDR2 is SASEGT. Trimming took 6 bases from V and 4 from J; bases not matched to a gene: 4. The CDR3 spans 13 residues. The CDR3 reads CASRGQGLTEAFF. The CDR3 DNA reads TGTGCCAGCAGAGGACAGGGTCTCACTGAAGCTTTCTTT.

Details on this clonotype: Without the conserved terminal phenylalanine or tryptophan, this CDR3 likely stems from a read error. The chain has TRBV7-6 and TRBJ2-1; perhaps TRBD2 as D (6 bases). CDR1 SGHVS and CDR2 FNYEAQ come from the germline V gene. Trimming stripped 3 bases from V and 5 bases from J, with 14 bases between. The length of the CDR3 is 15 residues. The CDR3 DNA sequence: TGTGCCAGCAGCTTTCGACTAGTAGAGGACAATGAGCAGTTCATC. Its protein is CASSFRLVEDNEQFI.

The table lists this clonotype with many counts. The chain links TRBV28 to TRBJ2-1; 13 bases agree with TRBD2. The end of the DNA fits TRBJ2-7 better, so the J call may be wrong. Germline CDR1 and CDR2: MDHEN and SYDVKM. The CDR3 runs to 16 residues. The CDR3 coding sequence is TGTGCCAGCAGTCCCTGGACTAGCGGGAGACGTGATGAGCAGTACTTC. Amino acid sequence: CASSPWTSGRRDEQYF.

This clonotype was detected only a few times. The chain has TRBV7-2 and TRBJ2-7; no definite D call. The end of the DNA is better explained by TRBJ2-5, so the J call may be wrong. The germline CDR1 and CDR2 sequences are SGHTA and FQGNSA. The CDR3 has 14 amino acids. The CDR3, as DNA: TGTGCCAGCAGCTTAAGACTCAGCCAAGAGACCCAGTACTTC. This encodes CASSLRLSQETQYF.

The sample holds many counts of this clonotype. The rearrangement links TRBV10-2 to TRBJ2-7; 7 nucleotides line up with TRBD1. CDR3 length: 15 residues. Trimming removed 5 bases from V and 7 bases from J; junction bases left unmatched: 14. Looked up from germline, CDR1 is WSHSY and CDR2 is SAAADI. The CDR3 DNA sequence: TGCGCCAGCAGTCACGTCGACAGGGCCAAAGGGGAGCAGTACTTC. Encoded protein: CASSHVDRAKGEQYF.

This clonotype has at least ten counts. DNA of the CDR3: TGTGCCATCAGTGGAGTGGATGGGGCGATGGTCTACGAGCAGTACTTC. Its translation: CAISGVDGAMVYEQYF. This sequence joins TRBV10-3 and TRBJ2-7, with D possibly TRBD1 on 5 matching bases. Trimming took 4 bases from V and 3 from J, leaving 19 bases between them. The germline V gene encodes CDR1 ENHRY and CDR2 SYGVKD. The CDR3 consists of 16 residues.

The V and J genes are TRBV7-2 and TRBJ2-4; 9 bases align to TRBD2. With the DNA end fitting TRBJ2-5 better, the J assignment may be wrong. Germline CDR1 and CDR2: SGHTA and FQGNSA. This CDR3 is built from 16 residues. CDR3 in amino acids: CASSLGPLAGQETQYF. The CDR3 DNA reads TGTGCCAGCAGCTTAGGTCCCCTAGCGGGGCAAGAGACCCAGTACTTC.

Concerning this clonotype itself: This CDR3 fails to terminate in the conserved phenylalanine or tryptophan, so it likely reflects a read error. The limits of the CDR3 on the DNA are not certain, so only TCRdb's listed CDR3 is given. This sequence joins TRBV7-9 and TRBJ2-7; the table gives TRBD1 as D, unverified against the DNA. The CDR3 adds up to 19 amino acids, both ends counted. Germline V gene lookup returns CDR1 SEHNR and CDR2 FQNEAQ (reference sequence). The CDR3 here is CASSPANRGLPGYGYTFGS.

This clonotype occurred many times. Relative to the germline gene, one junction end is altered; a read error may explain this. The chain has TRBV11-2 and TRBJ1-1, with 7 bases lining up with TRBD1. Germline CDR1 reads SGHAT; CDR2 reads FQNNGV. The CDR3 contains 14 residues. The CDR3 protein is CASSLDREGPEAFF. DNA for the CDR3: TGTGCCAGCAGCCTAGACAGGGAGGGCCCTGAAGCTTTCTTT.

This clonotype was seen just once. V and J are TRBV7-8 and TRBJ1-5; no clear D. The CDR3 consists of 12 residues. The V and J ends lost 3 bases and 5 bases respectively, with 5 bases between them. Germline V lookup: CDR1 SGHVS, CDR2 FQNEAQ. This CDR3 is CASSLPDQPQHF. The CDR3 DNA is TGTGCCAGCAGCTTGCCGGATCAGCCCCAGCATTTT. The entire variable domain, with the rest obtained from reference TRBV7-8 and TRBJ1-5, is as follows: GAGVSQSPRYKVAKRGQDVALRCDPISGHVSLFWYQQALGQGPEFLTYFQNEAQLDKSGLPSDRFFAERPEGSVSTLKIQRTQQEDSAVYLCASSLPDQPQHFGDGTRLSIL.

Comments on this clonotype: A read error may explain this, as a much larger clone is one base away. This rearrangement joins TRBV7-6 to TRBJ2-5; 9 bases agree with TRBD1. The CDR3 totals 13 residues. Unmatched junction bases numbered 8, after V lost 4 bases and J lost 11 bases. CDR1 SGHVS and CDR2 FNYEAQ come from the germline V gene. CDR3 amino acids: CASSWDRESEQYF. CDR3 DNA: TGTGCCAGCAGCTGGGACAGGGAAAGTGAGCAGTACTTC.

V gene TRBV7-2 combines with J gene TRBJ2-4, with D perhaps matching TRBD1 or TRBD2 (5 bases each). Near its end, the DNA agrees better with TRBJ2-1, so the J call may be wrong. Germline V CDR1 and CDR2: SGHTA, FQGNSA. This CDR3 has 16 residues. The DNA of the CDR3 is TGTGCCAGCAGCTTAGGGCCACGGGGCACTGGAGATGAGCAGTTCTTC. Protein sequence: CASSLGPRGTGDEQFF.

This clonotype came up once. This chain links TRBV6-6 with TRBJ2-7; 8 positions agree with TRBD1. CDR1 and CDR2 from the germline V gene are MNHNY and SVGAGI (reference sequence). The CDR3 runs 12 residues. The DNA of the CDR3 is TGTGCTTCGACACAGGGGGGATACGAGCAGTACTTC. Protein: CASTQGGYEQYF.

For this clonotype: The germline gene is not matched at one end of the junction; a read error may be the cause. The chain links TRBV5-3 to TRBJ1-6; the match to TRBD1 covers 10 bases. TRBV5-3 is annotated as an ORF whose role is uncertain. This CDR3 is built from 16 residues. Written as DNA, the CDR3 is TGTGCCAGCAGCTTGGCGTTGGGACAGGGGAATTCACCCCTCCACTTT. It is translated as CASSLALGQGNSPLHF.

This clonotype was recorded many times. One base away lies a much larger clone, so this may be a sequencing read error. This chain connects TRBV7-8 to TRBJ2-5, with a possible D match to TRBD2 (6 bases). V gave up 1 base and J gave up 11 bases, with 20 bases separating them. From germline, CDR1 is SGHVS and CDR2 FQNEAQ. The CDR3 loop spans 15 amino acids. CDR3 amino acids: CASSLVPGRYNEQYF. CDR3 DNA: TGTGCCAGCAGCTTAGTCCCAGGGAGGTACAATGAGCAGTACTTC.

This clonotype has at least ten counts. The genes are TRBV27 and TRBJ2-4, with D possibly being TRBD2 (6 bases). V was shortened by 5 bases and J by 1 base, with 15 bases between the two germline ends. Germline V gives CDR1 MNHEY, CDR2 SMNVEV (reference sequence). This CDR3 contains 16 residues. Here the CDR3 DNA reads TGTGCCAGCAGTCCCCGGCGGGGTGATGCCAAAAACATTCAGTACTTC. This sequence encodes CASSPRRGDAKNIQYF.

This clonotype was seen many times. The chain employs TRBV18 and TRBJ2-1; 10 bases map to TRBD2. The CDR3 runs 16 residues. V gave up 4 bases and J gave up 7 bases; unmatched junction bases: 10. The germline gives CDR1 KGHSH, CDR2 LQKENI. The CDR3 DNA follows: TGTGCCAGCTCACGCTCCCTAGCGGGAGCTGGAAATGAGCAGTTCTTC. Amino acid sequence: CASSRSLAGAGNEQFF.